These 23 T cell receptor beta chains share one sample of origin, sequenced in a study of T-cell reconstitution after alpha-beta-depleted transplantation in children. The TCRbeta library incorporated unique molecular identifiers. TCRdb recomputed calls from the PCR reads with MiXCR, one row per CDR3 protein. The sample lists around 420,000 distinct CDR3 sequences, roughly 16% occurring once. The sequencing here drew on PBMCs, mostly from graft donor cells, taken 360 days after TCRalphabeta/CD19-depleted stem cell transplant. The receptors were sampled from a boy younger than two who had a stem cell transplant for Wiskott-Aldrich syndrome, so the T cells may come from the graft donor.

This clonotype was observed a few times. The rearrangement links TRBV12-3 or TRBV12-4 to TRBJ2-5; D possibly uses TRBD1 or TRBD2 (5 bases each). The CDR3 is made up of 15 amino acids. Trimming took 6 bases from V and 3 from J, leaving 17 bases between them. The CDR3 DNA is TGTGCCAGCAGCAGAAACCAGGGACGGGAAGAGACCCAGTACTTC. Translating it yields CASSRNQGREETQYF.

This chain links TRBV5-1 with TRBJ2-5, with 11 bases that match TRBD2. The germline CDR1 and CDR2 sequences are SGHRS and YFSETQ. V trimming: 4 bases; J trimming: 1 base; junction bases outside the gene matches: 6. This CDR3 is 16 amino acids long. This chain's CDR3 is CASSPVLAGGQETQYF. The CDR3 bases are TGCGCCAGCAGCCCAGTCCTAGCGGGGGGCCAAGAGACCCAGTACTTC.

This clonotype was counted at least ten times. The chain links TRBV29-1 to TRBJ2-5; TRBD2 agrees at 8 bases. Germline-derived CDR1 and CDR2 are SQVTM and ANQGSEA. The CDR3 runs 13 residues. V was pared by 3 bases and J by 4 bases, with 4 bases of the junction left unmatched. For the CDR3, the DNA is TGCAGCGTTGAGGGTCTAGCGGGAGAGACCCAGTACTTC. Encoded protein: CSVEGLAGETQYF.

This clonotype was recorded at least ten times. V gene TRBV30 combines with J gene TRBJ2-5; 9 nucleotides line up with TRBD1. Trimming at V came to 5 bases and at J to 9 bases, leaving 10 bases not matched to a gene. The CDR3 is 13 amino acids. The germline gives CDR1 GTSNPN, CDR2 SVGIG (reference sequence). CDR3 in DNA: TGTGCCTGGGAAAAAGGGGACAGGGAGTCCCAGTACTTC. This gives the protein CAWEKGDRESQYF.

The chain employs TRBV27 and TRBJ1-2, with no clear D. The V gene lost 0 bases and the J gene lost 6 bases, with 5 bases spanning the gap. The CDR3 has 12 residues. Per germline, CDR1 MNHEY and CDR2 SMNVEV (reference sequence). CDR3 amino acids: CASSLSGNGYTF. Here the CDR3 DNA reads TGTGCCAGCAGTTTATCGGGTAATGGCTACACCTTC.

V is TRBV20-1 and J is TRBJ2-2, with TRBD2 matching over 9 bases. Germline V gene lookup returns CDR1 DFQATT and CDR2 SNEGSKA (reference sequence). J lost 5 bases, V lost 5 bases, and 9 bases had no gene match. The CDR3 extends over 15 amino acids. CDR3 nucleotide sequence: TGCAGTGCTTACTTAGCGGGAGAAGGTACCGGGGAGCTGTTTTTT. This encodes CSAYLAGEGTGELFF.

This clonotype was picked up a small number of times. The CDR3 bases are TGTGCCACCAGCAAAGCCGGACTAGCGGGATTGGAGCAGTTCTTC. Its translation is CATSKAGLAGLEQFF. The chain is built from TRBV15 and TRBJ2-1; TRBD2 aligns across 12 bases. This CDR3 contains 15 residues. The germline CDR1 and CDR2 sequences are LNHNV and YYDKDF (reference sequence). Trimming cost V 4 bases and J 10 bases; bases outside gene matches: 8.

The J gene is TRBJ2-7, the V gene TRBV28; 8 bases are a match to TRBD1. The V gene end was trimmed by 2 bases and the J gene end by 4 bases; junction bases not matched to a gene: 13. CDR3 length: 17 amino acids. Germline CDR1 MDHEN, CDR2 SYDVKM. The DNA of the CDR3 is TGTGCCAGCAGTTTAGTTGGGGCTCCCAGGGGGCTGTACGAGCAGTACTTC. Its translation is CASSLVGAPRGLYEQYF.

The CDR3 is CASSEATNYGYTF. For the CDR3, the DNA is TGCGCCAGCAGTGAGGCAACTAACTATGGCTACACCTTC. The chain has TRBV10-1 and TRBJ1-2; D uncertain. The ends were cut back, 2 bases at V and 0 bases at J, with 4 bases in the middle. Germline CDR1 is WNHNN and CDR2 is SYGVQD (reference sequence). The CDR3 is 13 amino acids.

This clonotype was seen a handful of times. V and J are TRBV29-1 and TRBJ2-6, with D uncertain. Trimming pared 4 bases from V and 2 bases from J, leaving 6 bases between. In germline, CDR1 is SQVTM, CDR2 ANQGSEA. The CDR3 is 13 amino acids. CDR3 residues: CSVGVAGANVLTF. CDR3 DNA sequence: TGCAGCGTTGGCGTGGCTGGGGCCAACGTCCTGACTTTC.

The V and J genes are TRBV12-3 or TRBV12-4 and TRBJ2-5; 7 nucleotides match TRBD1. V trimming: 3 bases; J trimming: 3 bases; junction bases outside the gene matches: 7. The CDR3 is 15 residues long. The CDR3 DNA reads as TGTGCCAGCAGTTTCAGAGTGACAGGGAAAGAGACCCAGTACTTC. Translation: CASSFRVTGKETQYF.

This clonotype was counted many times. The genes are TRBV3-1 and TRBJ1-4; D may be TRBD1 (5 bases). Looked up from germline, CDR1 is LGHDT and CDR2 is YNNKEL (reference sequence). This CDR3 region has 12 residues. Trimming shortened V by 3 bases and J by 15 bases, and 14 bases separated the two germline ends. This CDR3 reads CASSQATARLFF. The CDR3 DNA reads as TGTGCCAGCAGCCAGGCGACAGCCAGATTGTTTTTT.

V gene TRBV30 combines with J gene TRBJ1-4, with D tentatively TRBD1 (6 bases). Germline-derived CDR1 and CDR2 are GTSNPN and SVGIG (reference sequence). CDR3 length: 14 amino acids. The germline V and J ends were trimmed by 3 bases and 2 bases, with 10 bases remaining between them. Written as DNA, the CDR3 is TGTGCCTGGAGGGGGCAGGGGACTAATGAAAAACTGTTTTTT. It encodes CAWRGQGTNEKLFF.

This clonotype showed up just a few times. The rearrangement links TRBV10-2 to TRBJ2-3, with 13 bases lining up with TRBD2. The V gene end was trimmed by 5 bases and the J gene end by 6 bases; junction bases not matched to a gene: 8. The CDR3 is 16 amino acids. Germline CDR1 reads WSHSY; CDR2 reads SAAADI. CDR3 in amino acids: CASSPLLAGGEDTQYF. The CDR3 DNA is TGCGCCAGCAGTCCCCTACTAGCGGGAGGGGAGGATACGCAGTATTTT.

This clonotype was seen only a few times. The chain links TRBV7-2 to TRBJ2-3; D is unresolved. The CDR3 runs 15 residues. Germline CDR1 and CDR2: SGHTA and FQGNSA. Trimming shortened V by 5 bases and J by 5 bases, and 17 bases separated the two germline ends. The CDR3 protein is CASSTGGGPIDTQYF. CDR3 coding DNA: TGTGCCAGCAGCACCGGCGGTGGCCCAATAGATACGCAGTATTTT.

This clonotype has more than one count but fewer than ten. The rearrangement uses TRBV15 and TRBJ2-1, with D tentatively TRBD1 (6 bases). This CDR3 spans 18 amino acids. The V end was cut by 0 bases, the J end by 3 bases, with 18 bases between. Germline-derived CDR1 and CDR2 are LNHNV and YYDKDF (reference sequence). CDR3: CATSRDLPPHRVYNEQFF. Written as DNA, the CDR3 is TGTGCCACCAGCAGAGATCTCCCCCCCCACAGGGTCTACAATGAGCAGTTCTTC.

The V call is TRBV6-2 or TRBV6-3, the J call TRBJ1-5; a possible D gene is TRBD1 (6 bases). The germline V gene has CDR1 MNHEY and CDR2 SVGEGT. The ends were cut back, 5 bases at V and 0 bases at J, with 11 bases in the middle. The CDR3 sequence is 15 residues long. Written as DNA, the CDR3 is TGTGCCAGCAGTCCCGGGGGCACTAGCAATCAGCCCCAGCATTTT. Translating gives CASSPGGTSNQPQHF.

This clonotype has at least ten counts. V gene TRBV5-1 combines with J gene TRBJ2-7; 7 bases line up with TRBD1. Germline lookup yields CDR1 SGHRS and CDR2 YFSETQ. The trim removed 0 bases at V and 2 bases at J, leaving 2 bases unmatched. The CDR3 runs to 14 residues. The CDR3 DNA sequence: TGCGCCAGCAGCTTGGACAGGGGTCCCTACGAGCAGTACTTC. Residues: CASSLDRGPYEQYF. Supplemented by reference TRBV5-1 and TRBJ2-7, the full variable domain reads KAGVTQTPRYLIKTRGQQVTLSCSPISGHRSVSWYQQTPGQGLQFLFEYFSETQRNKGNFPGRFSGRQFSNSRSEMNVSTLELGDSALYLCASSLDRGPYEQYFGPGTRLTVT.

DNA of the CDR3: TGTGCCAGCAGCCAGCTCCCGGGACAGCGATACGAGCAGTACTTC. Translating it yields CASSQLPGQRYEQYF. The chain couples TRBV14 to TRBJ2-7; 7 nucleotides match TRBD1. With V trimmed by 3 bases and J by 4 bases, 9 bases remained unmatched. Germline V gene data show CDR1 as SGHDN and CDR2 as FVKESK. The CDR3 spans 15 residues.

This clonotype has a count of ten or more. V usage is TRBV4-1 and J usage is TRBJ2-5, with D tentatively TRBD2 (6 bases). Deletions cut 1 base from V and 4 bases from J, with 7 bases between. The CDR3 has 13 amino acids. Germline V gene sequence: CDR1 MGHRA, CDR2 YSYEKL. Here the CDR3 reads CASSQGRAETQYF. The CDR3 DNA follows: TGCGCCAGCAGCCAAGGGAGGGCAGAGACCCAGTACTTC.

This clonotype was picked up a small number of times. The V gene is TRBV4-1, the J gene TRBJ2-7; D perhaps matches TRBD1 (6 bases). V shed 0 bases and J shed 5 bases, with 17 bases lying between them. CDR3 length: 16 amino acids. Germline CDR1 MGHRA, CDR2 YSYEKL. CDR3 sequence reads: CASSQEPSQGTNEQYF. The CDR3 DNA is TGCGCCAGCAGCCAAGAGCCCTCGCAGGGGACGAACGAGCAGTACTTC.

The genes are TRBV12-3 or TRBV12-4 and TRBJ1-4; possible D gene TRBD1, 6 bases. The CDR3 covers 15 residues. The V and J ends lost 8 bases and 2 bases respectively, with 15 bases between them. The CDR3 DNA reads TGTGCCAGCGGGCCTTATGGGGGCACTAATGAAAAACTGTTTTTT. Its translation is CASGPYGGTNEKLFF.

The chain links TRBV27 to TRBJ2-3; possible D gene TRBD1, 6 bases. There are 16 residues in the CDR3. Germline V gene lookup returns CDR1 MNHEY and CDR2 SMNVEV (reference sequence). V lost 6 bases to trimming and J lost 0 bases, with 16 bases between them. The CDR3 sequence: CASSLRQVSSTDTQYF. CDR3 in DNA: TGTGCCAGCAGCCTTCGACAGGTCTCTAGCACAGATACGCAGTATTTT.